Given below is one T cell receptor beta chain in context. Its antigen is currently unknown. Positively selected for CCR7, the CD45RO-negative cells used as naive CD8 cells excluded terminally differentiated effector memory CD45RA+ cells. These data belong to a study of shared clonotypes between healthy human individuals. Study-level information: CD8 memory received one plate per donor, CD8 naive two, CD4 memory three and CD4 naive three. Study-wide results and limits: It was observed that 5% to 6.5% of naive CD4 clonotypes were shared across several donors.

An assay was performed, and its level was deep. Generated by immunoSEQ multiplex PCR, the TCRdb table keeps only in-frame clones and is missing some. Of about 2,100,000 clones detected, about 92% appear once; the ten largest clones hold 1.5% to 2%. The germline V gene encodes CDR1 MGHRA and CDR2 YSYEKL. Trimming took 5 bases from V and 4 from J; bases not matched to a gene: 2. The CDR3 has 13 residues. The sample was naive CD8+ T cells from PBMCs. The source of this sequence is a man between 18 and 35 years old in good health. Some clones in this sample may be carry-over from other donors' samples. The gene calls are TRBV4-1 and TRBJ2-1, with TRBD1 identical over 7 bases. CDR3 in DNA: TGCGCCAGCAGCGGGACAGAGTACAATGAGCAGTTCTTC. Translated: CASSGTEYNEQFF.